This T cell receptor beta chain was obtained from a study of OX40 agonist ivuxolimab in advanced cancers. Here immunoSEQ multiplex PCR was the method, and the copy in TCRdb shows in-frame clones only, minus some. The table shows more than 35,000 clones, with roughly 80% occurring only once. The CDR3 is 13 amino acids. Germline V gives CDR1 SGHVS, CDR2 FNYEAQ. Trimming cost V 6 bases and J 4 bases, with 13 bases left between them. The source was CD4+ or CD8+ T cells sorted from blood, collected in a trial of the OX40 agonist ivuxolimab. The genes are TRBV7-6 and TRBJ2-7; a weak D match, TRBD1 (5 bases). The clonotype was recovered from an adult with an advanced solid tumor such as melanoma, head and neck, liver or kidney cancer. The CDR3 region is CASSQGVRYEQYF. For the CDR3, the DNA is TGTGCCAGCAGTCAAGGGGTGCGGTACGAGCAGTACTTC.